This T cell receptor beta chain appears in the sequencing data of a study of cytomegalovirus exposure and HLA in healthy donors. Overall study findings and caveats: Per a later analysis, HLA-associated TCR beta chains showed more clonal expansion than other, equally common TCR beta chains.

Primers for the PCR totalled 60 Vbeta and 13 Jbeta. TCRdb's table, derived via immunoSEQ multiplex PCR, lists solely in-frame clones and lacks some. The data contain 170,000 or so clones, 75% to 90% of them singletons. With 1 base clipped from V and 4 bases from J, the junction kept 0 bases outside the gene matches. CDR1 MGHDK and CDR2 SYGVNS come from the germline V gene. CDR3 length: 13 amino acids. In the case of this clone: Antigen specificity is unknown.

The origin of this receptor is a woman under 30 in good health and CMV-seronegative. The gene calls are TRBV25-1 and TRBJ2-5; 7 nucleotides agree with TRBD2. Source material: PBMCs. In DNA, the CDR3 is TGTGCCAGCAGTGAATGGGGGGGAGAGACCCAGTACTTC. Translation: CASSEWGGETQYF.